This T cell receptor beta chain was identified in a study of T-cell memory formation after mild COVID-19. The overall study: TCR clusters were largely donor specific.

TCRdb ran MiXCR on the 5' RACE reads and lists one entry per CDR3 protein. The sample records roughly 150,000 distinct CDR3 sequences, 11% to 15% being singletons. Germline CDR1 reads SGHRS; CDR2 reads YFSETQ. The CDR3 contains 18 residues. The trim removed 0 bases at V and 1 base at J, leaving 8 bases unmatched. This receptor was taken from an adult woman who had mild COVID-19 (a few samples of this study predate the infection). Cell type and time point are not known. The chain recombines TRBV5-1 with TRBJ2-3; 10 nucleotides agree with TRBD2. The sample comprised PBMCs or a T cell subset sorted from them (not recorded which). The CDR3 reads CASSLGLAGATRTDTQYF. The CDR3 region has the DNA TGCGCCAGCAGCTTGGGGCTAGCGGGGGCTACTCGCACAGATACGCAGTATTTT.